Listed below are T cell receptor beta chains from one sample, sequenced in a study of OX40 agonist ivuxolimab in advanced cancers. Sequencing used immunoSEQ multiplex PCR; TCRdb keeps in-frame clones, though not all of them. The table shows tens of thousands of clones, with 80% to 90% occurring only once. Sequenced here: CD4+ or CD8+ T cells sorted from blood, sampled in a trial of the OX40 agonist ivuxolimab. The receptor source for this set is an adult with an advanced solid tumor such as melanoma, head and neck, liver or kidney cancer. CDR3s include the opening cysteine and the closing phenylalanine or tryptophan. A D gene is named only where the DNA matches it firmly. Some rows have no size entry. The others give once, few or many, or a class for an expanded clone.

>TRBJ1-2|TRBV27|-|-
CASSSTPLDTNYGYTF
TGTGCCAGCAGTTCCACGCCCCTTGATACTAACTATGGCTACACCTTC
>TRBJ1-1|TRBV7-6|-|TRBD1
CASSLGAGQGMNTEAFF
TGTGCCAGCAGCTTAGGGGCCGGACAGGGGATGAACACTGAAGCTTTCTTT
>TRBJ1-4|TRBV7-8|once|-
CATGGGQGYEKLFF
TGTGCCACCGGAGGGGGGCAGGGTTATGAAAAACTGTTTTTT
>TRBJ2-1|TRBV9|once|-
CASSVVPGNNEQFF
TGTGCCAGCAGCGTAGTCCCGGGGAACAATGAGCAGTTCTTC
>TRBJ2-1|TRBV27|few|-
CASSSGPRLSPYNEQFF
TGTGCCAGCAGTTCCGGGCCCCGCCTAAGCCCCTACAATGAGCAGTTCTTC
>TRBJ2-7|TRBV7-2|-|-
CASSLGMSYEQYF
TGTGCCAGCAGCTTAGGGATGTCCTACGAGCAGTACTTC
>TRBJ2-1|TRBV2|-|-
CARGLGGRYNEQFF
TGTGCCAGGGGCCTGGGGGGTAGGTACAATGAGCAGTTCTTC
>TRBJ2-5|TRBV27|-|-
CASSKQGTQTQYF
TGTGCCAGTTCCAAACAGGGTACGCAGACCCAGTACTTC
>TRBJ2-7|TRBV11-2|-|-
CASSLEGSYEQYF
TGTGCCAGCAGCTTAGAAGGTTCCTACGAGCAGTACTTC
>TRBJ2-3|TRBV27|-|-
CASRLLTADTQYF
TGTGCCAGCAGGCTTTTGACCGCAGATACGCAGTATTTT
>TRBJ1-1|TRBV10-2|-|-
CASARALNTEAFF
TGCGCCAGCGCCAGGGCCTTGAACACTGAAGCTTTCTTT
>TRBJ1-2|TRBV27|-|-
CAALSPIYGYTF
TGTGCCGCACTAAGTCCGATCTATGGCTACACCTTC
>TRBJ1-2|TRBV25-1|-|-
CASSERGYGYTF
TGTGCCAGCAGTGAACGGGGCTATGGCTACACCTTC
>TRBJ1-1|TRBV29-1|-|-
CSVEGGGKEAFF
TGCAGCGTTGAAGGGGGGGGGAAGGAAGCTTTCTTT
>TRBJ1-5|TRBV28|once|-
CASSLSGERVGQPQHF
TGTGCCAGCAGTTTATCCGGGGAGAGGGTGGGTCAGCCCCAGCATTTT